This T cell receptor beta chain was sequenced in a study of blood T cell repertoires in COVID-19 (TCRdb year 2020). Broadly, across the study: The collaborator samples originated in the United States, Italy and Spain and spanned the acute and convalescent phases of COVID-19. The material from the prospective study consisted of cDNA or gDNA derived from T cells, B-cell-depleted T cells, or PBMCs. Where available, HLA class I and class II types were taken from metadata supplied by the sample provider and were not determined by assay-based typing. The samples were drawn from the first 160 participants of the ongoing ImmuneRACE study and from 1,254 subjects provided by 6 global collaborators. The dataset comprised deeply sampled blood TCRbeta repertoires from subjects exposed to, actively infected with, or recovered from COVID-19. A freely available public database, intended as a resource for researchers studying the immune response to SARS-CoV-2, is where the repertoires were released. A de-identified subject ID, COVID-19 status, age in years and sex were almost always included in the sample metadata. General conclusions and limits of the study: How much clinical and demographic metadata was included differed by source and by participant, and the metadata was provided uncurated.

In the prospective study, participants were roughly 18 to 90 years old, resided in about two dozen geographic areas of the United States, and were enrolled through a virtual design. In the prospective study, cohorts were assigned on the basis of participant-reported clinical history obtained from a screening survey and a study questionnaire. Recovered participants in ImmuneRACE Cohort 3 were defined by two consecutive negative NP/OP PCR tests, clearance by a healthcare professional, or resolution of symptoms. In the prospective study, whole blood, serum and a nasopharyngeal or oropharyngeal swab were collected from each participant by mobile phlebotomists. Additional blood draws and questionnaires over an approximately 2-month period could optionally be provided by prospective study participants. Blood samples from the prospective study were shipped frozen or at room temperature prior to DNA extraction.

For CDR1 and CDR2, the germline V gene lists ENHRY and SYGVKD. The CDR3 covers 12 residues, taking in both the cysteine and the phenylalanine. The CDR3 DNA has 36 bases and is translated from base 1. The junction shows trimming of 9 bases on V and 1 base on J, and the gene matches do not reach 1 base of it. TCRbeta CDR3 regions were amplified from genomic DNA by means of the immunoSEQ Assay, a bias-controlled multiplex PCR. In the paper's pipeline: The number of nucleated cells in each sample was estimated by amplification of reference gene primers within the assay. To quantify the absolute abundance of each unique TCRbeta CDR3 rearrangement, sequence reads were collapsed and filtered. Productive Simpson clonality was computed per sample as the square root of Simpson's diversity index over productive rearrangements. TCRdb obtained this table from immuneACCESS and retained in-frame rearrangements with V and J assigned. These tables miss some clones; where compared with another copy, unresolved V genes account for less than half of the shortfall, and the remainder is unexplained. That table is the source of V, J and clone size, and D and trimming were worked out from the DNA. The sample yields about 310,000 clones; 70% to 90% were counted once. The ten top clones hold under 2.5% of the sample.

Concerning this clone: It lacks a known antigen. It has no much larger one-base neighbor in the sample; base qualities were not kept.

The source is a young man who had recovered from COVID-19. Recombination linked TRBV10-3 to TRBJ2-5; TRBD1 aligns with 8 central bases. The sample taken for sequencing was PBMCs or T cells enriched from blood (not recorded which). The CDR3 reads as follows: CAIGQGQETQYF. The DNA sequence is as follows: TGTGCCATTGGACAGGGCCAAGAGACCCAGTACTTC.